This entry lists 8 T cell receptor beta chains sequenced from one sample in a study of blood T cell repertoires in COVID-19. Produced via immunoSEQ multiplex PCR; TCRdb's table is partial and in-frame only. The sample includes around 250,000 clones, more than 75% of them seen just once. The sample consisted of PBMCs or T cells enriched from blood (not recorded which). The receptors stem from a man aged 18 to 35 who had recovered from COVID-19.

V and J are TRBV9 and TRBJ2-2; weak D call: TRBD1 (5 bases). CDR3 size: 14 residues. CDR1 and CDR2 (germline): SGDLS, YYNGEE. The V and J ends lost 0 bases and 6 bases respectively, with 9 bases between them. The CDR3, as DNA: TGTGCCAGCAGCGTAGAAGGGGCAGCCGGGGAGCTGTTTTTT. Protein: CASSVEGAAGELFF. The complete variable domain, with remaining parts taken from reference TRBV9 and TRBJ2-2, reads DSGVTQTPKHLITATGQRVTLRCSPRSGDLSVYWYQQSLDQGLQFLIQYYNGEERAKGNILERFSAQQFPDLHSELNLSSLELGDSALYFCASSVEGAAGELFFGEGSRLTVL.

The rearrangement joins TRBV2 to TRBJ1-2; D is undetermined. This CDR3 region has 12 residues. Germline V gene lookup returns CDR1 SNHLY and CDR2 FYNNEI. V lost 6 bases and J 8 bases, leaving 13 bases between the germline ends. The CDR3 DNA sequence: TGTGCCAGCAGAAAAGAGAGAGAGGGCTACACCTTC. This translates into CASRKEREGYTF.

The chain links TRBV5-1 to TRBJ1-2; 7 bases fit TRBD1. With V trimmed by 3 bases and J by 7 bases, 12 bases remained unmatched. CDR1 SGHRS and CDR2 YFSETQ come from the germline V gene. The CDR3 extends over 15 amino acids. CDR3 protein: CASSYLTGTLAGYTF. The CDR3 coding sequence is TGCGCCAGCAGCTACCTGACAGGGACTTTAGCTGGCTACACCTTC.

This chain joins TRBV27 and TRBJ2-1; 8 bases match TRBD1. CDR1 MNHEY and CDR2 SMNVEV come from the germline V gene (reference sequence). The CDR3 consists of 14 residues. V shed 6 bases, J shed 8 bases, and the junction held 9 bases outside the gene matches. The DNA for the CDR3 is TGTGCCAGCAGGAGGACAGGGTCGGGCGATGAGCAGTTCTTC. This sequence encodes CASRRTGSGDEQFF.

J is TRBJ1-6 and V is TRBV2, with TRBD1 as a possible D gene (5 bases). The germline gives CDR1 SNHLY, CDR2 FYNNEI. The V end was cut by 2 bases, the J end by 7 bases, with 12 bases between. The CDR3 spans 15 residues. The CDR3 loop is CASSERRQGNSPLHF. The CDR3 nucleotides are TGTGCCAGCAGTGAAAGGCGGCAGGGAAATTCACCCCTCCACTTT.

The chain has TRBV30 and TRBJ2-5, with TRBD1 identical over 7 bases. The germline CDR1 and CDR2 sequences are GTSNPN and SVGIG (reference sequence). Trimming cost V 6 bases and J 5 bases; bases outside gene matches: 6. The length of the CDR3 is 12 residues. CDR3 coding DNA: TGTGCCTGTTCACAGGGGCCGGAGACCCAGTACTTC. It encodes CACSQGPETQYF. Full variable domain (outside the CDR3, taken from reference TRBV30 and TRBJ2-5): SQTIHQWPATLVQPVGSPLSLECTVEGTSNPNLYWYRQAAGRGLQLLFYSVGIGQISSEVPQNLSASRPQDRQFILSSKKLLLSDSGFYLCACSQGPETQYFGPGTRLLVL.

The CDR3 is CASSIDGGQNQPQHF. CDR3 coding DNA: TGTGCCAGTAGTATAGATGGGGGACAGAATCAGCCCCAGCATTTT. The rearrangement uses TRBV19 and TRBJ1-5; 7 bases line up with TRBD1. Germline CDR1 LNHDA, CDR2 SQIVND (reference sequence). V shed 0 bases and J 4 bases; nucleotides not matched to a gene: 3. CDR3 length: 15 amino acids.

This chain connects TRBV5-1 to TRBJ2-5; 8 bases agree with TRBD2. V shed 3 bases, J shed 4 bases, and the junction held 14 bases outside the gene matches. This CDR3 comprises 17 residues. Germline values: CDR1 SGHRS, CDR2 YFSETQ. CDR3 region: CASSSQAGTRGIETQYF. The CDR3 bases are TGCGCCAGCAGCTCTCAAGCCGGGACTAGGGGGATAGAGACCCAGTACTTC.